This TCR beta chain stems from a study of blood T cell repertoires in COVID-19. About the research overall: Both acute and convalescent COVID-19 samples were obtained from the United States, Italy and Spain.

Those enrolled, adults aged about 18 to 95 years, came from 20 to 25 US areas. Participants' reported clinical history set cohort assignment. V was shortened by 7 bases and J by 6 bases, with 15 bases between the two germline ends. CDR1 is ENHRY, CDR2 SYGVKD, per germline. This CDR3 has 13 residues. Original data processing: How many nucleated cells were present was estimated from reference gene primer amplification. Data came from immunoSEQ multiplex PCR; TCRdb stores just in-frame clones and leaves some out. D and trimming were read from the DNA, whereas the V and J calls and clone size are those reported in that table. Counted here are roughly 160,000 clones, approximately 86% occurring once; the ten biggest clones make up 18%.

Sequencing was done on a sample of PBMCs or T cells enriched from blood (not recorded which). This chain links TRBV10-3 with TRBJ1-2, with D tentatively TRBD1 (5 bases). The clonotype was recovered from a man aged 55 to 70 who had recovered from COVID-19. The CDR3 sequence is CAITGSARHGYTF. The CDR3 nucleotides are TGTGCCATCACAGGGTCCGCCAGGCATGGCTACACCTTC.